This TCR beta chain was profiled in a study of immune evolution from preneoplasia to lung adenocarcinoma. TCRdb keeps only in-frame clones here, not all; method: immunoSEQ multiplex PCR. The data contain about 26,000 clones, approximately 74% of them seen just once; the ten biggest clones take up approximately 5%. CDR1 LNHDA and CDR2 SQIVND come from the germline V gene (reference sequence). The CDR3 is made up of 14 amino acids. Between the trimmed V and J ends, which lost 4 bases and 0 bases, there was a span of 4 bases. This clone has more than one count but fewer than ten. This chain joins TRBV19 and TRBJ2-6, with D unresolved. The receptor was derived from a person in their 60s with invasive lung adenocarcinoma. Some clones in this sample may be carry-over from other donors' samples. Material for sequencing was FFPE invasive lung adenocarcinoma tissue. Written as DNA, the CDR3 is TGTGCCAGTAGTAAACACTCTGGGGCCAACGTCCTGACTTTC. It yields the protein CASSKHSGANVLTF.